Listed below are T cell receptor beta chains from one sample, sequenced in a study of blood T cell repertoires in COVID-19. TCRdb's copy holds only in-frame clones and misses some; the assay was immunoSEQ multiplex PCR. The sample lists about 200,000 clones, 60% to 85% occurring once. Sequencing was carried out using peripheral blood. Every receptor here comes from a woman aged 65 to 85 with acute or convalescent COVID-19. The conserved cysteine and the conserved F or W are not part of the CDR3 here.

ASGFGRGVENTIY	TRBJ1-3	TRBV6-5
ASSVQLAGGPSTDTQY	TRBJ2-3	TRBV9
ATRGRTQY	TRBJ2-3	TRBV12-3/TRBV12-4
ASSPTSGTSGRDTQY	TRBJ2-3	TRBV18
ASSGDRVREQY	TRBJ2-7	TRBV6-2/TRBV6-3
ATSDLRGGEY	TRBJ2-7	TRBV24-1
ASSLVGGSSDTQY	TRBJ2-3	TRBV5-1
ASSLGTNYGYT	TRBJ1-2	TRBV12-3/TRBV12-4
ASCREGSSTDTQY	TRBJ2-3	TRBV5-1
ASATNQETQY	TRBJ2-5	TRBV11-1
ASSYSSGSGNTIY	TRBJ1-3	TRBV6-6
ASSEQGMNTEAF	TRBJ1-1	TRBV2
ATSTPGIGSTDTQY	TRBJ2-3	TRBV24-1
ASSRGGGGRTDTQY	TRBJ2-3	TRBV27
AIRLGGPDTGELF	TRBJ2-2	TRBV10-3
ASSSGQLREKLF	TRBJ1-4	TRBV28
IVAGGETQY	TRBJ2-5	TRBV20-1
ASSPRTGIKNIQY	TRBJ2-4	TRBV27
ASSSIGTPNTDTQY	TRBJ2-3	TRBV7-3
ASSELLSAYGYT	TRBJ1-2	TRBV6-1
AISQGYTDTQY	TRBJ2-3	TRBV10-3
ASSLSPLAGHTDTQY	TRBJ2-3	TRBV7-6
ASSVDGGVGDTQY	TRBJ2-3	TRBV9
ASSPGSRKEAF	TRBJ1-1	TRBV3-1/TRBV3-2
ASSLIGTGTTDTQY	TRBJ2-3	TRBV5-1
ASSEGGTTYNEQF	TRBJ2-1	TRBV2
ASSYSAATGVYGYT	TRBJ1-2	TRBV6-5
ASKGTVYQPQH	TRBJ1-5	TRBV6-5
AWSPNRQGEPYEQY	TRBJ2-7	TRBV30
ASSLVVQAGGQETQY	TRBJ2-5	TRBV5-8
ASSLRPLQATSTNEKLF	TRBJ1-4	TRBV19
ASSFAGGEAF	TRBJ1-1	TRBV12-3/TRBV12-4
ASSLRDRVSAF	TRBJ1-1	TRBV19
ASSEWAGGNTIY	TRBJ1-3	TRBV11-2
ASSLDGPYEQY	TRBJ2-7	TRBV5-1
AWSSGLLDNEQF	TRBJ2-1	TRBV30
ASSGSVAGAGHTIY	TRBJ1-3	TRBV9
ASSFLEDQPQH	TRBJ1-5	TRBV12-3/TRBV12-4
ASSSNALAGGQVETQY	TRBJ2-5	TRBV18
ASSPRDRGIIDTQY	TRBJ2-3	TRBV9
ASSGSSSYNEQF	TRBJ2-1	TRBV5-5
ASSERQGSTGELF	TRBJ2-2	TRBV2
ASSFGTGAVHEQF	TRBJ2-1	TRBV5-1